The clone carrying this T cell receptor beta chain appeared a single time. Its target is not known. The data were obtained in a study of blood T cells in healthy people across ages. Whole-study results and caveats: Unsorted PBMC input precluded a conclusive naive versus antigen-experienced comparison.

Germline values: CDR1 PRHDT, CDR2 FYEKMQ (reference sequence). The CDR3 has 19 residues. V lost 4 bases and J lost 2, with 21 bases in between. A second about 7 to 12 cycle PCR used barcoded and J-beta primers. A template-switch adaptor containing 12 random nucleotides labeled each cDNA molecule. TCRdb processed the 5' RACE reads anew with MiXCR; each CDR3 protein has one entry. The table lists around 600,000 distinct CDR3 sequences, roughly 48% of them singletons, with 20% to 25% in the top ten. Peripheral blood was drawn, approximately 9.7 milliliters per donor. This TCR was sampled from a man aged 80 or over in good health. Sequencing used blood. The V call is TRBV13, the J call TRBJ1-6; the D is unclear. CDR3 sequence: CASSSIGEGIIPYNSPLHF. In DNA, the CDR3 is TGTGCCAGCAGCTCCATCGGGGAAGGGATCATACCCTATAATTCACCCCTCCACTTT.